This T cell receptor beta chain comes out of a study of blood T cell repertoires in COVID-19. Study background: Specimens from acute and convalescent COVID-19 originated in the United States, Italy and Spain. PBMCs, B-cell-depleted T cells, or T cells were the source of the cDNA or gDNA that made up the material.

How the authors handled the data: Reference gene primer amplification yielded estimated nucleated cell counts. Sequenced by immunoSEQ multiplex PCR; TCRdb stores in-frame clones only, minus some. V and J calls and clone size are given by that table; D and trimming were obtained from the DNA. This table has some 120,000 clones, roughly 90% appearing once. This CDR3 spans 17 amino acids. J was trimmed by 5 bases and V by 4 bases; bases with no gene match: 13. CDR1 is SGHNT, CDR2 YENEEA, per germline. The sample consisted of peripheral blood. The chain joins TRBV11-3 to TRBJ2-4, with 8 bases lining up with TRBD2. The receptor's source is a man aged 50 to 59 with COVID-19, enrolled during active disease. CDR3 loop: CASSYQLAAKGENIQYF. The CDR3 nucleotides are TGTGCCAGCAGCTACCAACTAGCGGCTAAGGGGGAAAACATTCAGTACTTC.